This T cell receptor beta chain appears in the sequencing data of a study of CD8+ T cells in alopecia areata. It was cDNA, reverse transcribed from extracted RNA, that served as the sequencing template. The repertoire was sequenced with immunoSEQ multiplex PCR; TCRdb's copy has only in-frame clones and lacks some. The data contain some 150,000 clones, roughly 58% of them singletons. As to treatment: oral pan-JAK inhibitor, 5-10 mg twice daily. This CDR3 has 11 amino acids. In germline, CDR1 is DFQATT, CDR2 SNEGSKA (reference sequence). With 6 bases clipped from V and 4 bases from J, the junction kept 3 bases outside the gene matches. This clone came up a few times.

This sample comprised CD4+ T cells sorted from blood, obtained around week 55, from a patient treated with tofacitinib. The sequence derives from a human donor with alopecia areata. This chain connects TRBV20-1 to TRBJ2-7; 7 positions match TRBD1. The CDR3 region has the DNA TGCAGTGCCCAGACAGGGTACGAGCAGTACTTC. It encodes CSAQTGYEQYF.